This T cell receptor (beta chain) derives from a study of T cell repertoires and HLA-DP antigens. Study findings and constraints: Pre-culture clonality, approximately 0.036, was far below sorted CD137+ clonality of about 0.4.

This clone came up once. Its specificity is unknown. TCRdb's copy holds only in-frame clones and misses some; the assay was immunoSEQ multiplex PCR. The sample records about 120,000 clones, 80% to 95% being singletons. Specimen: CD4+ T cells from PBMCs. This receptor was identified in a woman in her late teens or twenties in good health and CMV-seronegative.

The chain's CDR3 is CASSQDWYNEQFF. Written as DNA, the CDR3 is TGTGCCAGCAGCCAAGATTGGTACAATGAGCAGTTCTTC. This chain connects TRBV14 to TRBJ2-1; D is ambiguous. Germline V lookup: CDR1 SGHDN, CDR2 FVKESK. V was pared by 0 bases and J by 4 bases, with 4 bases between. The CDR3 is made up of 13 amino acids.